The 27 T cell receptor beta chains below were found in one sample sequenced in a study of identical twins. TCRdb independently ran MiXCR on the 5' RACE reads; one entry per CDR3 protein. The repertoire holds roughly 250,000 distinct CDR3 sequences, about 7% seen once, with approximately 3.7% in the top ten. The sample also formed part of further work on yellow fever vaccine responses in identical twins.

The specimen sequenced was memory (CD45RO+) T cells sorted from blood. These receptors were obtained from a woman aged 18 to 35 in good health.

This clonotype was counted at least ten times. This sequence joins TRBV28 and TRBJ2-7; D is unresolved. CDR3 length: 13 amino acids. Germline V lookup: CDR1 MDHEN, CDR2 SYDVKM. Trimming took 6 bases from V and 4 from J, leaving 13 bases between them. The CDR3 DNA follows: TGTGCCAGCAGCTCCTTCGACGGATACGAGCAGTACTTC. It yields the protein CASSSFDGYEQYF. Based on the CDR3 plus reference TRBV28 and TRBJ2-7, the full variable domain is DVKVTQSSRYLVKRTGEKVFLECVQDMDHENMFWYRQDPGLGLRLIYFSYDVKMKEKGDIPEGYSVSREKKERFSLILESASTNQTSMYLCASSSFDGYEQYFGPGTRLTVT.

This clonotype was counted at least ten times. The chain couples TRBV5-1 to TRBJ2-5; D is uncertain. There are 14 residues in the CDR3. The germline gives CDR1 SGHRS, CDR2 YFSETQ. Trimming pared 4 bases from V and 5 bases from J, leaving 15 bases between. CDR3 protein: CASSDPKAGETQYF. Here the CDR3 DNA reads TGCGCCAGCAGCGATCCTAAGGCCGGGGAGACCCAGTACTTC.

This clonotype appeared many times. This chain connects TRBV12-3 or TRBV12-4 to TRBJ1-6; D is unclear. V lost 1 base and J lost 4, with 8 bases in between. The CDR3 consists of 15 residues. The chain's CDR3 is CASSLGAAYNSPLHF. The CDR3 DNA reads as TGTGCCAGCAGTTTAGGGGCAGCGTATAATTCACCCCTCCACTTT.

This clonotype showed up many times. V is TRBV5-1 and J is TRBJ2-3; 8 bases match TRBD2. With 1 base clipped from V and 0 bases from J, the junction kept 7 bases outside the gene matches. The germline gives CDR1 SGHRS, CDR2 YFSETQ. This CDR3 spans 17 amino acids. CDR3 loop: CASSLPGAGVSTDTQYF. CDR3 sequence (DNA): TGCGCCAGCAGCTTGCCAGGAGCGGGAGTTAGCACAGATACGCAGTATTTT. The variable domain in full, completed from reference TRBV5-1 and TRBJ2-3, reads KAGVTQTPRYLIKTRGQQVTLSCSPISGHRSVSWYQQTPGQGLQFLFEYFSETQRNKGNFPGRFSGRQFSNSRSEMNVSTLELGDSALYLCASSLPGAGVSTDTQYFGPGTRLTVL.

This clonotype was seen a few times. V is TRBV7-2 and J is TRBJ2-5; perhaps TRBD2 as D (5 bases). The CDR3 has 15 residues. Trimming took off 8 bases at V and 3 bases at J, with 19 bases between the two ends. Germline lookup yields CDR1 SGHTA and CDR2 FQGNSA. The CDR3 DNA follows: TGTGCCAGCTCCTCGGGCGGGCGGTATGAAGAGACCCAGTACTTC. Translation: CASSSGGRYEETQYF.

This clonotype was seen a few times. This chain links TRBV5-1 with TRBJ1-4; 12 positions agree with TRBD1. V lost 4 bases and J lost 6; bases outside the gene matches: 10. CDR1 and CDR2 (germline): SGHRS, YFSETQ. The CDR3 has 17 residues. The CDR3 here is CASSAKRDRGLDEKLFF. Written as DNA, the CDR3 is TGCGCCAGCAGCGCGAAGAGGGACAGGGGGCTCGATGAAAAACTGTTTTTT.

This chain connects TRBV25-1 to TRBJ2-1; 9 bases match TRBD1. Germline V CDR1 and CDR2: MGHDK, SYGVNS. Trimming removed 6 bases from V and 7 bases from J; junction bases left unmatched: 7. The CDR3 covers 14 residues. CDR3 in DNA: TGTGCCAGCAGGAGGACAGGGGCTGAAAATGAGCAGTTCTTC. It encodes CASRRTGAENEQFF.

This clonotype was detected many times. Written as DNA, the CDR3 is TGTGCCAGCAGCTTCAGGGAGGGTAGCAATCAGCCCCAGCATTTT. This codes for CASSFREGSNQPQHF. The chain combines TRBV7-2 with TRBJ1-5, with a weak D call TRBD1 (5 bases). Between the trimmed V and J ends, which lost 3 bases and 0 bases, there was a span of 9 bases. The CDR3 totals 15 residues. CDR1 is SGHTA and CDR2 is FQGNSA in the germline V gene.

This clonotype was counted at least ten times. The chain uses TRBV20-1 and TRBJ1-2, with 10 bases lining up with TRBD1. This CDR3 contains 12 residues. The J segment lost 6 bases and the V segment lost 7 bases, leaving 5 bases of the junction unmatched. Per germline, CDR1 DFQATT and CDR2 SNEGSKA (reference sequence). CDR3 DNA sequence: TGCAGTGTTCCGGGACAGGGGAATGGCTACACCTTC. Translated, it gives CSVPGQGNGYTF.

This chain joins TRBV6-5 and TRBJ2-5, with D tentatively TRBD1 (6 bases). Germline CDR1 MNHEY, CDR2 SVGAGI. The CDR3 spans 14 residues. Trimming shortened V by 6 bases and J by 5 bases, and 16 bases separated the two germline ends. CDR3 residues: CASRVDSIGETQYF. The CDR3, as DNA: TGTGCCAGCAGGGTGGACAGTATTGGTGAGACCCAGTACTTC.

This chain joins TRBV7-6 and TRBJ2-3; TRBD1 might be the D (5 bases). The germline gives CDR1 SGHVS, CDR2 FNYEAQ. Trimming took 5 bases from V and 4 from J, leaving 10 bases between them. The CDR3 loop spans 13 amino acids. For the CDR3, the DNA is TGTGCCAGCAGCGCTCCAGGGCCAGATACGCAGTATTTT. Translation gives CASSAPGPDTQYF.

This clonotype was counted at least ten times. V is TRBV4-1 and J is TRBJ2-5; no firm D call. CDR1 and CDR2 (germline): MGHRA, YSYEKL. V was pared by 2 bases and J by 5 bases, with 12 bases between. The CDR3 length is 14 residues. CDR3 sequence: CASSQNRPGETQYF. CDR3 coding DNA: TGCGCCAGCAGCCAAAACAGACCTGGGGAGACCCAGTACTTC.

The sample holds a few counts of this clonotype. The V gene is TRBV7-9, the J gene TRBJ1-2; TRBD1 matches 10 bases. Germline V lookup: CDR1 SEHNR, CDR2 FQNEAQ (reference sequence). Trimming removed 7 bases from V and 8 bases from J; junction bases left unmatched: 10. This CDR3 region has 14 residues. CDR3 protein: CASNADRGRGGYTF. Written as DNA, the CDR3 is TGTGCCAGCAACGCAGACAGGGGGCGAGGAGGCTACACCTTC.

This clonotype has a handful of counts. The chain carries TRBV7-2 and TRBJ2-1, with 8 bases identical to TRBD2. Germline V gives CDR1 SGHTA, CDR2 FQGNSA. V was pared by 5 bases and J by 8 bases, with 11 bases of the junction left unmatched. The CDR3 consists of 15 residues. For the CDR3, the DNA is TGTGCCAGCAGCCCAGCCAGCGGGGGCCATTATGAGCAGTTCTTC. It encodes CASSPASGGHYEQFF.

This clonotype was observed a handful of times. This rearrangement joins TRBV11-2 to TRBJ2-7; TRBD2 aligns across 9 bases. The CDR3 totals 15 residues. V lost 5 bases and J lost 4; bases outside the gene matches: 9. Germline assignment: CDR1 SGHAT and CDR2 FQNNGV. The CDR3 nucleotides are TGTGCCAGCAGCGAAAATAGCGGGAGTATTTACGAGCAGTACTTC. Translating it yields CASSENSGSIYEQYF.

The sample holds many counts of this clonotype. This chain joins TRBV10-3 and TRBJ2-1; TRBD2 aligns across 12 bases. This CDR3 has 16 residues. CDR1 ENHRY and CDR2 SYGVKD come from the germline V gene. Unmatched junction bases numbered 8, after V lost 5 bases and J lost 6 bases. The DNA of the CDR3 is TGTGCCATCAGTCGGGCGACTAGCGGGAGAGGCAATGAGCAGTTCTTC. Its protein product is CAISRATSGRGNEQFF.

This clonotype was counted only a few times. An end of the junction differs from the germline gene, which may be a read error. The chain has TRBV27 and TRBJ2-2; D remains unclear. The CDR3 has 15 residues. Germline V lookup: CDR1 MNHEY, CDR2 SMNVEV (reference sequence). CDR3 protein: CASSLGYVNSGELFF. CDR3 coding DNA: TGTGCCAGCAGTTTGGGCTATGTGAACTCCGGGGAGCTGTTTTTT.

Many counts were recorded for this clonotype. The chain links TRBV12-3 or TRBV12-4 to TRBJ2-5; 8 nucleotides agree with TRBD2. J gave up 4 bases and V 7 bases, and 5 bases lay outside the gene matches. The CDR3 length is 13 residues. The chain's CDR3 is CASNRRGVETQYF. CDR3 DNA sequence: TGTGCCAGCAATCGGCGGGGGGTAGAGACCCAGTACTTC.

This chain links TRBV9 with TRBJ1-4; unclear D gene. Between the trimmed V and J ends, which lost 2 bases and 8 bases, there was a span of 16 bases. The CDR3 contains 15 residues. Looked up from germline, CDR1 is SGDLS and CDR2 is YYNGEE. CDR3 DNA: TGTGCCAGCAGCGTTGGTCCGGGGAACGGGGAAAAACTGTTTTTT. Translating it yields CASSVGPGNGEKLFF. The whole variable domain, remainder taken from reference TRBV9 and TRBJ1-4, is DSGVTQTPKHLITATGQRVTLRCSPRSGDLSVYWYQQSLDQGLQFLIQYYNGEERAKGNILERFSAQQFPDLHSELNLSSLELGDSALYFCASSVGPGNGEKLFFGSGTQLSVL.

This clonotype was seen more than once but under ten times. The V and J genes are TRBV28 and TRBJ2-7; no reliable D call. V gave up 5 bases and J gave up 1 base, with 15 bases separating them. There are 15 residues in the CDR3. Germline V gene lookup returns CDR1 MDHEN and CDR2 SYDVKM. The CDR3 here is CASSPPGSESYEQYF. In nucleotides, the CDR3 is TGTGCCAGCAGTCCCCCAGGAAGCGAGTCCTACGAGCAGTACTTC.

This clonotype was counted ten times or more. J is TRBJ2-1 and V is TRBV2; 9 nucleotides line up with TRBD2. Germline V lookup: CDR1 SNHLY, CDR2 FYNNEI. V lost 8 bases, J lost 6 bases, and 14 bases stayed unmatched. This CDR3 has 16 amino acids. CDR3 bases: TGTGCCAGCTCGCGAACTACTTTGACTAGCGGCAATGAGCAGTTCTTC. Encoded protein: CASSRTTLTSGNEQFF. The full variable domain, its missing parts supplied by reference TRBV2 and TRBJ2-1, is EPEVTQTPSHQVTQMGQEVILRCVPISNHLYFYWYRQILGQKVEFLVSFYNNEISEKSEIFDDQFSVERPDGSNFTLKIRSTKLEDSAMYFCASSRTTLTSGNEQFFGPGTRLTVL.

This clonotype came up a few times. The gene calls are TRBV10-2 and TRBJ2-3; 10 nucleotides line up with TRBD2. V lost 9 bases, J lost 4 bases, and 4 bases stayed unmatched. The CDR3 totals 13 residues. Germline CDR1 WSHSY, CDR2 SAAADI. CDR3 DNA: TGCGCCAGTCTTAGCGGGGGGTCAGATACGCAGTATTTT. Amino acid sequence: CASLSGGSDTQYF.

This clonotype was seen repeatedly, ten times or more. The genes are TRBV14 and TRBJ1-6; 9 nucleotides line up with TRBD1. The CDR3 is made up of 18 amino acids. Per the germline V gene, CDR1 is SGHDN and CDR2 is FVKESK. The V and J ends lost 0 bases and 10 bases, in that order; junction bases with no gene match: 13. This CDR3 reads CASSQEGTGFTTRSPLHF. The CDR3 bases are TGTGCCAGCAGCCAAGAAGGGACAGGGTTTACCACCAGATCACCCCTCCACTTT.

The table lists this clonotype with a few counts. V gene TRBV4-2 combines with J gene TRBJ2-5; tentative D call: TRBD2 (6 bases). With 3 bases removed from V and 2 bases from J, the gap between germline ends came to 19 bases. The CDR3 is made up of 17 amino acids. In germline, CDR1 is LGHNA, CDR2 YNFKEQ. CDR3 protein: CASSQLSSRGGQETQYF. The CDR3 DNA sequence: TGTGCCAGCAGCCAGCTATCCTCGCGGGGAGGACAAGAGACCCAGTACTTC.

The chain recombines TRBV20-1 with TRBJ2-1; D is ambiguous. The CDR3 covers 13 residues. Germline V CDR1 and CDR2: DFQATT, SNEGSKA (reference sequence). V shed 2 bases and J shed 6 bases, with 11 bases lying between them. The CDR3 protein is CSARSTAGNEQFF. The DNA of the CDR3 is TGCAGTGCTAGATCGACGGCCGGCAATGAGCAGTTCTTC.

The CDR3 sequence: CASSPGSLVDQPQHF. CDR3 nucleotide sequence: TGTGCCAGCAGCCCAGGGAGTTTGGTCGATCAGCCCCAGCATTTT. The chain links TRBV3-1 to TRBJ1-5; D perhaps matches TRBD1 (5 bases). The CDR3 sequence is 15 residues long. The germline CDR1 and CDR2 sequences are LGHDT and YNNKEL (reference sequence). V shed 4 bases and J shed 5 bases, with 15 bases lying between them.

This clonotype was seen a handful of times. The J gene is TRBJ2-3, the V gene TRBV3-1; TRBD2 might be the D (6 bases). V was clipped by 5 bases and J by 2 bases, with 11 bases between them. CDR3 length: 14 residues. Germline CDR1 LGHDT, CDR2 YNNKEL (reference sequence). CDR3 DNA sequence: TGTGCCAGCAGCGGCGGAGGGAACACAGATACGCAGTATTTT. This sequence encodes CASSGGGNTDTQYF.